The present T cell receptor beta chain was sequenced within a study of beta chain features in type 1 diabetes. Overall study context: Age and gender were similar between patients and healthy donors, as were cell yields. General study points: Any role of HLA type in TCRB rearrangement remained unresolved here. Among patients with Type 1 diabetes, TCRB CDR3s were moderately but significantly shorter in every one of the four CD4+ subsets.

About this clone itself: The antigen remains undetermined.

All of the isolated RNA was reverse transcribed, so expressed TCRB transcripts were sequenced. The method was immunoSEQ multiplex PCR; TCRdb's version includes in-frame clones alone and lacks a portion of them. The sample yields 630,000 or so clones, roughly an eighth seen once. Germline assignment: CDR1 ENHRY and CDR2 SYGVKD. CDR3 length equals 15 residues. V trimming: 7 bases; J trimming: 7 bases; junction bases outside the gene matches: 11. On average, the one heparinised blood draw given by each donor was about 100 mL. Material for sequencing was naive CD4+ T cells from blood. The chain links TRBV10-3 to TRBJ2-1; TRBD1 agrees at 9 bases. The receptor was isolated from a man younger than 35 with type 1 diabetes. CDR3 loop: CAIKVGTGFLNEQFF. CDR3 bases: TGTGCCATCAAGGTCGGGACAGGGTTTTTAAATGAGCAGTTCTTC.